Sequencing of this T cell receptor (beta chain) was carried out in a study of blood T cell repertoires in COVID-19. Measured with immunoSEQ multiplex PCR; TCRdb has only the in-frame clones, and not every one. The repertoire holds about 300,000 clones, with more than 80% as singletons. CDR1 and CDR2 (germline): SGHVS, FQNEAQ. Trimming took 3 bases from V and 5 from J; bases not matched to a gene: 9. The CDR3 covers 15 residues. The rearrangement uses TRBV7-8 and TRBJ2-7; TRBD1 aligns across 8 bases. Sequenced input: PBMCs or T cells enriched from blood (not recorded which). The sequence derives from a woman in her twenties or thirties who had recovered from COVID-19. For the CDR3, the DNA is TGTGCCAGCAGCTTCCTCGACAGGGGAATCAACGAGCAGTACTTC. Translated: CASSFLDRGINEQYF.